Sequencing of this T cell receptor beta chain was carried out in a study of T-cell memory formation after mild COVID-19. Concerning this clonotype: Antigen specificity is unknown.

From the 5' RACE reads, TCRdb called clonotypes with MiXCR, one entry per CDR3 protein. In the table there are about half a million distinct CDR3 sequences, roughly 20% of which are singletons. V was pared by 4 bases and J by 5 bases, with 8 bases between. The CDR3 loop spans 11 amino acids. Germline V lookup: CDR1 DFQATT, CDR2 SNEGSKA (reference sequence). Study-level results: Contracting clones, day 15 to 85, had balanced CD4/CD8, and later expanders favored CD4+.

The rearrangement links TRBV20-1 to TRBJ2-5, with TRBD1 as a possible D gene (6 bases). This receptor was taken from an adult woman who had mild COVID-19 (a few samples of this study predate the infection). Cell type and time point are not known. The sequenced sample consisted of PBMCs or a T cell subset sorted from them (not recorded which). The CDR3: CSATTGETQYF. Written as DNA, the CDR3 is TGCAGTGCTACTACAGGGGAGACCCAGTACTTC.